This T cell receptor (beta chain) was profiled in a study of T cells in Graves' hyperthyroidism and ophthalmopathy. Uncontrolled infection, other autoimmune disease, pregnancy and lactation each barred patients from inclusion. Germline V gene lookup returns CDR1 SGHDT and CDR2 YYEEEE. The CDR3 is 17 residues long. V lost 3 bases to trimming and J lost 4 bases; unmatched junction nucleotides: 9. RNA transcripts yielded amplified TCR beta CDR3 regions. The TCR CDR3 was amplified in a first-round RT-PCR using the HTBI primer set. TCRdb used MiXCR to reprocess the multiplex PCR reads, holding one entry per CDR3 protein. Here the sample spans about 420,000 distinct CDR3 sequences, roughly 13% being singletons.

The chain carries TRBV5-6 and TRBJ2-2; TRBD2 aligns across 10 bases. The receptor comes from a young woman with Graves' hyperthyroidism. The sample was blood. CDR3 nucleotide sequence: TGTGCCAGCAGCTCGACGCTAGCGGGAGATCGCACCGGGGAGCTGTTTTTT. It yields the protein CASSSTLAGDRTGELFF.